The T cell receptor beta chain described here comes from a study of blood T cell repertoires in COVID-19. The V end lost 3 bases, the J end lost 0 bases, and 8 bases lay between the germline ends. The CDR3 runs 14 residues. Germline V lookup: CDR1 MNHEY, CDR2 SVGEGT. Assay used: immunoSEQ multiplex PCR; TCRdb lists only in-frame clones, some missing. The top ten clones hold approximately 0.8% of a sample with about 250,000 clones, approximately 91% of them seen once. The clonotype comes from a woman in her 30s with acute or convalescent COVID-19. The sequencing sample was made of peripheral blood. V usage is TRBV6-2 or TRBV6-3 and J usage is TRBJ1-1, with D tentatively TRBD1 (5 bases). The CDR3 coding sequence is TGTGCCAGCAGTTATGGGGGGATGAACACTGAAGCTTTCTTT. It is translated as CASSYGGMNTEAFF.